The T cell receptor beta chain under discussion was sequenced for a study of post-analysis software for immune sequencing data. Study-level points and caveats: Patients carried roughly 5 TRBV segments more frequently than controls did, and TRBV5-6, TRBV5-1 and TRBV20-1 were among them.

Points on this clonotype: Its target is not known.

Incorporated into the TCR beta cDNA libraries were unique molecular identifiers, which served to reduce PCR and sequencing biases. A single record per CDR3 protein comes from TCRdb applying MiXCR to the PCR reads. Among about 770,000 distinct CDR3 sequences listed, 40% to 55% were seen once. The V end lost 4 bases, the J end lost 0 bases, and 13 bases lay between the germline ends. CDR1 and CDR2 (germline): SGHAT, FQNNGV. This CDR3 is built from 16 residues. This chain links TRBV11-2 with TRBJ2-1; D may be TRBD1 (5 bases). The clonotype was recovered from a girl aged 5-17 years with multiple sclerosis. The sequenced sample consisted of blood. The CDR3 DNA reads TGTGCCAGCAGCTATCAGGGTATCCCCTCCTACAATGAGCAGTTCTTC. Encoded protein: CASSYQGIPSYNEQFF.